This TCR beta chain was retrieved from a study of CD8 T cells in Susac syndrome. Reverse transcription used roughly 0.5 to 1 ug RNA and random hexamers. Across 54 Vbeta and 13 Jbeta, immunoSEQ multiplex PCR amplified TCR beta CDR3. MiXCR was run by TCRdb on the immunoSEQ multiplex PCR reads, yielding one entry per CDR3 protein. In the table there are fewer than 150,000 distinct CDR3 sequences, about 90% of which are singletons. The multiple sclerosis control group comprised treatment-naive patients with stable or active relapsing-remitting disease. The CDR3 loop spans 14 amino acids. Between the trimmed V and J ends, which lost 1 base and 8 bases, there was a span of 12 bases.

The chain recombines TRBV12-3 or TRBV12-4 with TRBJ2-1, with D perhaps TRBD1 (6 bases). Source material: CD8+ T cells from PBMCs. The source of this sequence is a human donor with multiple sclerosis. The CDR3 DNA is TGTGCCAGCAGTTTAGGGGGGCGCCGCGATGAGCAGTTCTTC. This encodes CASSLGGRRDEQFF.